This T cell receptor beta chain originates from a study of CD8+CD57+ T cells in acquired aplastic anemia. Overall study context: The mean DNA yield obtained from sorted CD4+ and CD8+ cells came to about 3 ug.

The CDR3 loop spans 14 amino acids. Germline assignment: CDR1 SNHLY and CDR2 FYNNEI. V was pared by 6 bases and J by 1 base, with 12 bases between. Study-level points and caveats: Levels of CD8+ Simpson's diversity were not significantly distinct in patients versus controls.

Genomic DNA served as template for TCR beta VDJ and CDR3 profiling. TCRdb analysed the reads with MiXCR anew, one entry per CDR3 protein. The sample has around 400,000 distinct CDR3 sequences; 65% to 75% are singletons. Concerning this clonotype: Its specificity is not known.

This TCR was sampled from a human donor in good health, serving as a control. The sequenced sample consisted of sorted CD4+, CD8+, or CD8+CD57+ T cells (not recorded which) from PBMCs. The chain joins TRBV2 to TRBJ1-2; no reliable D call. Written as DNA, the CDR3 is TGTGCCAGCAGCGGCTTGAGTTATAACTATGGCTACACCTTC. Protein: CASSGLSYNYGYTF.